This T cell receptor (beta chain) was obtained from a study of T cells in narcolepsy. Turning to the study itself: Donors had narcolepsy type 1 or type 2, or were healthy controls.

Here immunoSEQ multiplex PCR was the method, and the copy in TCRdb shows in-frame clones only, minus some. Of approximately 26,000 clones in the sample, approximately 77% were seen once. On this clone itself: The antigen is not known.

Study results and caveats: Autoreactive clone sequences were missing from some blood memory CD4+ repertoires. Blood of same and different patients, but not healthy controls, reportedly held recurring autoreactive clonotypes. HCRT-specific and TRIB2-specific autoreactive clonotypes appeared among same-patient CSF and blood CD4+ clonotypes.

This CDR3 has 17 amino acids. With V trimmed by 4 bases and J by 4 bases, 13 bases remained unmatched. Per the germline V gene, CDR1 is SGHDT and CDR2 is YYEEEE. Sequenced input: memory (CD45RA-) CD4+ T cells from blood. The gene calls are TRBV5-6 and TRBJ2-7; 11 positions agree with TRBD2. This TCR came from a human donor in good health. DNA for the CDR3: TGTGCCAGCAGCCCTTTGGGACTAGCGGAGCAAAAATACGAGCAGTACTTC. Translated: CASSPLGLAEQKYEQYF.